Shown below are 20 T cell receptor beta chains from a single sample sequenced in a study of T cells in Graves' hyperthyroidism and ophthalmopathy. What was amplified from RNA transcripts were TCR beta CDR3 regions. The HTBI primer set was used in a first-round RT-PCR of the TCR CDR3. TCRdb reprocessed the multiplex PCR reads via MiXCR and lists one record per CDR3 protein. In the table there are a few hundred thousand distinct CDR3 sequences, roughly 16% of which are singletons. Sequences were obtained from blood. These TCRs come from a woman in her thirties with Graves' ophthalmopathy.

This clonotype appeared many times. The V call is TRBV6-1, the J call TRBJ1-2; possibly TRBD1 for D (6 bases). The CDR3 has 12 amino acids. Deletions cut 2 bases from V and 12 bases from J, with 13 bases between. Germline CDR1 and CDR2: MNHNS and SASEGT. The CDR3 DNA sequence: TGTGCCAGCAGTGAACGGACAGTCGCCCACACCTTC. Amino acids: CASSERTVAHTF.

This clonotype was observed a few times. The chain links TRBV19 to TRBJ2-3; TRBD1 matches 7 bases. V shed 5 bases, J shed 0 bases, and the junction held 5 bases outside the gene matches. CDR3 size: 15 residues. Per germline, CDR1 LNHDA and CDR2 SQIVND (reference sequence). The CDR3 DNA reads TGTGCCAGTAGTCCCCGGACAGGTAGCACAGATACGCAGTATTTT. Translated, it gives CASSPRTGSTDTQYF.

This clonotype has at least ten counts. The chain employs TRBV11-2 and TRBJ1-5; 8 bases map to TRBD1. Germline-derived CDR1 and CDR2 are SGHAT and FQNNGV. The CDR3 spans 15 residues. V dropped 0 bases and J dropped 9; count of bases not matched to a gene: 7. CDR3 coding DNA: TGTGCCAGCAGCTTAGAAGGACAGGGTGTGGGGCCCCAGCATTTT. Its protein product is CASSLEGQGVGPQHF. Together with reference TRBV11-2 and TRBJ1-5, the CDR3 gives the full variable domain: EAGVAQSPRYKIIEKRQSVAFWCNPISGHATLYWYQQILGQGPKLLIQFQNNGVVDDSQLPKDRFSAERLKGVDSTLKIQPAKLEDSAVYLCASSLEGQGVGPQHFGDGTRLSIL.

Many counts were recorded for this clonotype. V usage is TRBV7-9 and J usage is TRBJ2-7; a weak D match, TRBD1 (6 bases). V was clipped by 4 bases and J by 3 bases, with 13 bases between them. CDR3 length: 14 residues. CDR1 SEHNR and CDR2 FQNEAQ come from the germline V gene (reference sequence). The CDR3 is CASSSGQMNYEQYF. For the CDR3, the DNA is TGTGCCAGCAGCTCCGGACAGATGAACTACGAGCAGTACTTC.

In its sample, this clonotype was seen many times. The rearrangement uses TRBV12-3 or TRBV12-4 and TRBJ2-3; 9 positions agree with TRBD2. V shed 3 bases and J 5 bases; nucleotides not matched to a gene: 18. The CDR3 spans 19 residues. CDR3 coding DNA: TGTGCCAGCAGTTTTAAGGTCCTAGCGGGACCGGGGGTAGGAGATACGCAGTATTTT. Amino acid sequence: CASSFKVLAGPGVGDTQYF.

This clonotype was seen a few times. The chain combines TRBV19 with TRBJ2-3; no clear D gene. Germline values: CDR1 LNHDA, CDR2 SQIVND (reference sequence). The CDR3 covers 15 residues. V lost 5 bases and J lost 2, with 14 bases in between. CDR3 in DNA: TGTGCCAGTAGTTTTAGGACGGCTCTCACAGATACGCAGTATTTT. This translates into CASSFRTALTDTQYF.

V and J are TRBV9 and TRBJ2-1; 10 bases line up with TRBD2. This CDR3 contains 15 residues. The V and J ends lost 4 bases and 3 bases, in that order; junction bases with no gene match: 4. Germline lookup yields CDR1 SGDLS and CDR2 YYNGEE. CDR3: CASSTSGRDYNEQFF. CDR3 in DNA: TGTGCCAGCAGCACCAGCGGGAGGGACTACAATGAGCAGTTCTTC.

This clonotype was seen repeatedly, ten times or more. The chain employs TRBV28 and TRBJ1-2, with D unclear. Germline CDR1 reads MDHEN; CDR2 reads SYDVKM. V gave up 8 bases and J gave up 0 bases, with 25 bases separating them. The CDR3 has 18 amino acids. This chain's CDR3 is CASVEVRGPTQANYGYTF. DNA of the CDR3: TGTGCCAGCGTCGAAGTTCGCGGGCCTACTCAAGCTAACTATGGCTACACCTTC.

CDR3: CASGAGGSFAYEQYF. The CDR3 coding sequence is TGTGCCAGTGGTGCGGGTGGCAGCTTTGCCTACGAGCAGTACTTC. V and J are TRBV19 and TRBJ2-7; D possibly corresponds to TRBD2 (5 bases). Germline-derived CDR1 and CDR2 are LNHDA and SQIVND (reference sequence). The V end was cut by 8 bases, the J end by 2 bases, with 19 bases between. The CDR3 extends over 15 amino acids. Filled out from reference TRBV19 and TRBJ2-7, the complete variable domain reads DGGITQSPKYLFRKEGQNVTLSCEQNLNHDAMYWYRQDPGQGLRLIYYSQIVNDFQKGDIAEGYSVSREKKESFPLTVTSAQKNPTAFYLCASGAGGSFAYEQYFGPGTRLTVT.

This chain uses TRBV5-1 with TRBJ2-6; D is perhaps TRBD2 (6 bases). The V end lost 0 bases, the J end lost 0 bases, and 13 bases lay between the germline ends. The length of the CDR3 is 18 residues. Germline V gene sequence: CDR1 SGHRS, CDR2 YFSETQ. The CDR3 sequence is CASSLEPTRRSGANVLTF. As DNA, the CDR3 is TGCGCCAGCAGCTTGGAACCGACTAGACGCTCTGGGGCCAACGTCCTGACTTTC.

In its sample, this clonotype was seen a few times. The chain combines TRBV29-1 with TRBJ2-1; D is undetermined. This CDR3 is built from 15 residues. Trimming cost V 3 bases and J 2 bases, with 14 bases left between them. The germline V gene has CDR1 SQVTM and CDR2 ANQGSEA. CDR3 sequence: CSVEAERGTYNEQFF. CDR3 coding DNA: TGCAGCGTTGAGGCTGAGCGTGGGACCTACAATGAGCAGTTCTTC.

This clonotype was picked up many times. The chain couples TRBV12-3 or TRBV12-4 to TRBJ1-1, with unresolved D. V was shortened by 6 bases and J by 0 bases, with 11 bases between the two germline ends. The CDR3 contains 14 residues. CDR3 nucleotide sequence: TGTGCCAGCAGGGACGGGGTGGTGAACACTGAAGCTTTCTTT. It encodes CASRDGVVNTEAFF.

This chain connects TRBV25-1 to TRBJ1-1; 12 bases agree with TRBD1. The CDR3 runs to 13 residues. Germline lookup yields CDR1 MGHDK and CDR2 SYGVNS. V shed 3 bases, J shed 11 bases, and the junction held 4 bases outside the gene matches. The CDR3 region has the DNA TGTGCCAGCAGTGATACGGGACAGGGGGCGGCTTTCTTT. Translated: CASSDTGQGAAFF. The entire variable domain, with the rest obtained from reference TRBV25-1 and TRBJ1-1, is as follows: EADIYQTPRYLVIGTGKKITLECSQTMGHDKMYWYQQDPGMELHLIHYSYGVNSTEKGDLSSESTVSRIRTEHFPLTLESARPSHTSQYLCASSDTGQGAAFFGQGTRLTVV.

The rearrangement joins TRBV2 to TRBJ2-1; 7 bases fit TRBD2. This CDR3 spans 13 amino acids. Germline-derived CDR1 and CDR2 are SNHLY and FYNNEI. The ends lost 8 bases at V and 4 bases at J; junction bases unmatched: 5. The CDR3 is CASHWREYNEQFF. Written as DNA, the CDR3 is TGTGCCAGCCACTGGCGGGAGTACAATGAGCAGTTCTTC.

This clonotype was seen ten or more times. CDR3 in DNA: TGCAGTGCTAGGCGTCCCGGGCGGAACACTGAAGCTTTCTTT. Encoded protein: CSARRPGRNTEAFF. V gene TRBV20-1 combines with J gene TRBJ1-1, with unresolved D. V was trimmed by 3 bases and J by 1 base, leaving 12 bases between them. This CDR3 has 14 amino acids. Looked up from germline, CDR1 is DFQATT and CDR2 is SNEGSKA (reference sequence).

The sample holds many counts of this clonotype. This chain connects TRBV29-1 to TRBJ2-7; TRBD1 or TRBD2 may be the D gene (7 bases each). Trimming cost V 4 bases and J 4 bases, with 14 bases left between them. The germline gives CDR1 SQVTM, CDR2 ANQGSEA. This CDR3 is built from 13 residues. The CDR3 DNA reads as TGCAGCGTTGGTCGGCAGGGGGGGTACGAGCAGTACTTC. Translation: CSVGRQGGYEQYF.

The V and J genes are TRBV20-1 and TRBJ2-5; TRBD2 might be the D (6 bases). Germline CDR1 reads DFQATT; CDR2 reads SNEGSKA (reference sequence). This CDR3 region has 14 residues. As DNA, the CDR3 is TGCAGCACCCCCGGGAGAGGGAATAGGGAGACCCAGTACTTC. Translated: CSTPGRGNRETQYF.

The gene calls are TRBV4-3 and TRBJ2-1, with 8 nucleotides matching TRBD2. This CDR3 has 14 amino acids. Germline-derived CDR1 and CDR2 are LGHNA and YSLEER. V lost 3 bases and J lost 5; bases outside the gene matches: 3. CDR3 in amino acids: CASSHSGNDNEQFF. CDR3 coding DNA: TGCGCCAGCAGCCATAGCGGGAACGACAATGAGCAGTTCTTC.

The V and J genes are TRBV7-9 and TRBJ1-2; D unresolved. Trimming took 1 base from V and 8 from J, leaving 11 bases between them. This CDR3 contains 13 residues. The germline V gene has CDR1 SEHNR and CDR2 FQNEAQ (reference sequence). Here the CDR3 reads CASSLVERSGYTF. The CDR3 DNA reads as TGTGCCAGCAGCTTAGTAGAACGGTCCGGCTACACCTTC.

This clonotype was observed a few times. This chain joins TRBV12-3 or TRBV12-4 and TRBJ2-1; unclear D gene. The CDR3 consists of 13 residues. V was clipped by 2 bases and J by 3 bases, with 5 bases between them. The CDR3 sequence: CASSLNHYNEQFF. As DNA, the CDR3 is TGTGCCAGCAGTTTAAACCACTACAATGAGCAGTTCTTC.